These 21 T cell receptor beta chains were sequenced from one sample in a study of CD8 T cells in ankylosing spondylitis. TCRdb redid the calling of the 5' RACE reads with MiXCR, one entry per CDR3 protein. The table records 90,000 to 100,000 distinct CDR3 sequences, about 8.3% of them present only once. Sequenced input: blood, either unsorted or a sorted T cell fraction (not recorded which). All receptors derive from a male donor with ankylosing spondylitis or in good health (not recorded which).

This clonotype came up many times. The chain is built from TRBV5-1 and TRBJ2-1, with TRBD1 matching over 7 bases. The CDR3 sequence is 15 residues long. Germline V gene lookup returns CDR1 SGHRS and CDR2 YFSETQ. Trimming took 6 bases from V and 6 from J; bases not matched to a gene: 12. CDR3 bases: TGCGCCAGCAAAGGTTGGGCCACAGGGGTCAATGAGCAGTTCTTC. Amino acids: CASKGWATGVNEQFF.

V and J are TRBV4-2 and TRBJ1-5; D is unresolved. V was pared by 0 bases and J by 4 bases, with 10 bases between. The germline gives CDR1 LGHNA, CDR2 YNFKEQ. The CDR3 consists of 15 residues. Here the CDR3 DNA reads TGTGCCAGCAGCCAAGAGAACAGCGCAAATCAGCCCCAGCATTTT. Its protein is CASSQENSANQPQHF.

In this sample, this clonotype turned up many times. V usage is TRBV7-2 and J usage is TRBJ2-1; D unclear. The germline V gene encodes CDR1 SGHTA and CDR2 FQGNSA. The CDR3 contains 14 residues. V was clipped by 3 bases and J by 0 bases, with 6 bases between them. CDR3 residues: CASSLRSSYNEQFF. In DNA, the CDR3 is TGTGCCAGCAGCTTGAGAAGCTCCTACAATGAGCAGTTCTTC.

The V call is TRBV18, the J call TRBJ2-6; 7 bases align to TRBD1. Germline values: CDR1 KGHSH, CDR2 LQKENI. The CDR3 length is 16 residues. J lost 7 bases, V lost 2 bases, and 8 bases had no gene match. The CDR3 nucleotides read TGTGCCAGCTCACCAAACAGGGGCCTTGGAGCCAACGTCCTGACTTTC. Translating gives CASSPNRGLGANVLTF.

The table lists this clonotype with many counts. V and J are TRBV5-1 and TRBJ2-7; TRBD2 is a possible D gene (6 bases). This CDR3 spans 15 amino acids. The germline CDR1 and CDR2 sequences are SGHRS and YFSETQ. V lost 4 bases and J lost 3, with 17 bases in between. CDR3 sequence: CASSQAGTNHYEQYF. Here the CDR3 DNA reads TGCGCCAGCAGCCAGGCGGGGACCAACCACTACGAGCAGTACTTC.

This clonotype was observed many times. The chain recombines TRBV29-1 with TRBJ2-4, with D possibly being TRBD1 (5 bases). The CDR3 loop spans 13 amino acids. The V gene's germline CDR1 is SQVTM and CDR2 ANQGSEA. V was trimmed by 8 bases and J by 2 bases, leaving 13 bases between them. CDR3 sequence: CSLRPGTKNIQYF. DNA for the CDR3: TGCAGCCTCCGACCAGGGACCAAAAACATTCAGTACTTC.

The chain joins TRBV15 to TRBJ2-1; 8 bases are a match to TRBD2. This CDR3 contains 16 residues. The V gene's germline CDR1 is LNHNV and CDR2 YYDKDF (reference sequence). V lost 2 bases, J lost 3 bases, and 6 bases stayed unmatched. The chain's CDR3 is CATSRNRRGDYNEQFF. CDR3 DNA: TGTGCCACCAGCAGAAATCGGCGGGGGGACTACAATGAGCAGTTCTTC.

This clonotype was seen many times. Here the CDR3 reads CASSLPSYEQYF. The CDR3 DNA reads TGTGCCAGCAGCTTACCCAGCTACGAGCAGTACTTC. The chain is built from TRBV7-2 and TRBJ2-7; D ambiguous. This CDR3 is built from 12 residues. From germline, CDR1 is SGHTA and CDR2 FQGNSA. V gave up 2 bases and J gave up 3 bases, with 5 bases separating them. The full variable domain, in which reference TRBV7-2 and TRBJ2-7 provide the parts outside the CDR3, is GAGVSQSPSNKVTEKGKDVELRCDPISGHTALYWYRQSLGQGLEFLIYFQGNSAPDKSGLPSDRFSAERTGGSVSTLTIQRTQQEDSAVYLCASSLPSYEQYFGPGTRLTVT.

This clonotype was seen repeatedly, ten times or more. The chain couples TRBV29-1 to TRBJ1-4; a weak D match, TRBD1 (5 bases). The CDR3 covers 12 residues. Germline V CDR1 and CDR2: SQVTM, ANQGSEA. V was pared by 4 bases and J by 8 bases, with 11 bases between. The CDR3 DNA follows: TGCAGCGTTGGGGGGACCCCGGAAAAACTGTTTTTT. Translated: CSVGGTPEKLFF. Combining the CDR3 with reference TRBV29-1 and TRBJ1-4 gives the whole variable domain SAVISQKPSRDICQRGTSLTIQCQVDSQVTMMFWYRQQPGQSLTLIATANQGSEATYESGFVIDKFPISRPNLTFSTLTVSNMSPEDSSIYLCSVGGTPEKLFFGSGTQLSVL.

This clonotype was found many times. The V and J genes are TRBV4-2 and TRBJ2-7; TRBD2 agrees at 14 bases. J gave up 4 bases and V 1 base, and 6 bases lay outside the gene matches. Germline V gene data show CDR1 as LGHNA and CDR2 as YNFKEQ. CDR3 size: 17 residues. The CDR3 is CASSQVGLAGVLYEQYF. Written as DNA, the CDR3 is TGTGCCAGCAGCCAAGTGGGACTAGCGGGAGTTCTTTACGAGCAGTACTTC.

At least ten counts were recorded for this clonotype. The chain couples TRBV5-4 to TRBJ2-1; 14 bases line up with TRBD2. J lost 10 bases, V lost 2 bases, and 11 bases had no gene match. The CDR3 covers 17 residues. Germline V gives CDR1 SGHNT, CDR2 YYREEE (reference sequence). Here the CDR3 DNA reads TGTGCCAGCAGCTTCAGGGGGGGACTAGCGGGAGCAGAGGAGCAGTTCTTC. Protein product: CASSFRGGLAGAEEQFF.

This clonotype came up many times. V and J are TRBV5-6 and TRBJ1-6; 9 nucleotides line up with TRBD1. CDR1 and CDR2 from the germline V gene are SGHDT and YYEEEE. With V trimmed by 5 bases and J by 10 bases, 7 bases remained unmatched. CDR3 size: 14 residues. CDR3 region: CASRRTGEESPLHF. CDR3 bases: TGTGCCAGCAGACGGACAGGGGAGGAGTCACCCCTCCACTTT.

This clonotype was recorded at least ten times. V usage is TRBV11-2 and J usage is TRBJ2-5, with 10 bases lining up with TRBD2. Losses at the gene ends were 2 bases for V and 2 bases for J; bases not matched to a gene: 8. Germline CDR1 is SGHAT and CDR2 is FQNNGV. CDR3 size: 17 residues. In nucleotides, the CDR3 is TGTGCCAGCAGCTTAATAGTGGGACTAGCGAGACAAGAGACCCAGTACTTC. It translates to CASSLIVGLARQETQYF.

This clonotype was picked up many times. V usage is TRBV10-3 and J usage is TRBJ2-7; D is unresolved. Germline V gives CDR1 ENHRY, CDR2 SYGVKD. CDR3 size: 14 residues. The ends were cut back, 7 bases at V and 1 base at J, with 14 bases in the middle. The chain's CDR3 is CAITLTPLSYEQYF. The DNA for the CDR3 is TGTGCCATCACCCTGACACCCCTATCCTACGAGCAGTACTTC.

This clonotype was picked up a small number of times. J is TRBJ2-7 and V is TRBV29-1; D not certain. Per germline, CDR1 SQVTM and CDR2 ANQGSEA. This CDR3 is 13 amino acids long. Trimming removed 1 base from V and 2 bases from J, with 9 bases in between. The CDR3 nucleotides read TGCAGCGTTGAAGTCGGCGGCCCCTACGAGCAGTACTTC. This sequence encodes CSVEVGGPYEQYF.

This clonotype came up many times. The V and J genes are TRBV6-2 or TRBV6-3 and TRBJ2-3; D remains ambiguous. Germline V gene data show CDR1 as MNHEY and CDR2 as SVGEGT. The CDR3 has 14 residues. V shed 2 bases and J shed 4 bases, with 10 bases lying between them. As DNA, the CDR3 is TGTGCCAGCAGTTACGTGGTAGTAGCAGATACGCAGTATTTT. It codes for CASSYVVVADTQYF.

This clonotype has more than one count but fewer than ten. V and J are TRBV7-3 and TRBJ2-1, with D possibly being TRBD1 or TRBD2 (6 bases each). V lost 4 bases and J lost 4, with 17 bases in between. The CDR3 loop spans 16 amino acids. Germline lookup yields CDR1 SGHTA and CDR2 FQGTGA. CDR3: CASSSGGPGAYNEQFF. CDR3 nucleotides: TGTGCCAGCAGCTCGGGCGGACCGGGGGCTTACAATGAGCAGTTCTTC.

This clonotype was observed many times. The chain recombines TRBV7-8 with TRBJ2-6, with D possibly matching TRBD1 (5 bases). The CDR3 spans 15 residues. CDR1 is SGHVS and CDR2 is FQNEAQ in the germline V gene. Between the trimmed V and J ends, which lost 7 bases and 13 bases, there was a span of 23 bases. The CDR3 DNA sequence: TGTGCCAGCAATACCCTGCCGGCAGGGCATAATGTCCTGACTTTC. Encoded protein: CASNTLPAGHNVLTF.

This clonotype was counted many times. V and J are TRBV20-1 and TRBJ2-2; 8 nucleotides agree with TRBD2. Germline-derived CDR1 and CDR2 are DFQATT and SNEGSKA (reference sequence). Germline trimming cut 2 bases from V and 8 bases from J; bases unmatched to any gene: 7. There are 14 residues in the CDR3. The CDR3 bases are TGCAGTGCTAGAACCCAGCGGGAGATAGGGGAGCTGTTTTTT. Its protein is CSARTQREIGELFF.

In this sample, this clonotype turned up a few times. V and J are TRBV7-9 and TRBJ1-1; D not resolved. The germline V gene encodes CDR1 SEHNR and CDR2 FQNEAQ (reference sequence). This CDR3 has 12 residues. V was cut by 8 bases and J by 1 base, with 8 bases left in between. The DNA for the CDR3 is TGTGCCAGCTCCGTCAGGAACACTGAAGCTTTCTTT. Amino acid sequence: CASSVRNTEAFF.

The chain joins TRBV7-9 to TRBJ2-1; D is ambiguous. This CDR3 has 13 residues. Trimming pared 0 bases from V and 7 bases from J, leaving 7 bases between. Germline CDR1 is SEHNR and CDR2 is FQNEAQ (reference sequence). The CDR3 here is CASSLAPQNEQFF. CDR3 sequence (DNA): TGTGCCAGCAGCTTAGCCCCCCAGAATGAGCAGTTCTTC.